Reported below is one T cell receptor (beta chain). These data come from a study of shared clonotypes between healthy human individuals. Germline V CDR1 and CDR2: SEHNR, FQNEAQ (reference sequence). The CDR3 consists of 15 residues. Trimming stripped 5 bases from V and 2 bases from J, with 14 bases between. It was CD45RO-negative cells, positively selected for CCR7, that made up naive CD8 cells, with terminally differentiated effector memory CD45RA+ cells excluded. Adult Caucasians living in Nashville, Tennessee made up all of the donors. Using immunoSEQ multiplex PCR, the repertoire was profiled, and TCRdb retains in-frame clones only, with some absent. The sample yields about 750,000 clones, 92% seen once.

Material: naive CD8+ T cells sorted from blood. The rearrangement uses TRBV7-9 and TRBJ2-3; no firm D call. This sequence originates from a man aged 30 to 45 in good health. The CDR3 sequence is CASSLLRVPTDTQYF. CDR3 nucleotide sequence: TGTGCCAGCAGCCTTCTCCGGGTTCCCACAGATACGCAGTATTTT.